This record looks at one T cell receptor beta chain sequence and its context. What it recognizes is unknown. The CDR3 covers 13 residues. Germline lookup yields CDR1 DFQATT and CDR2 SNEGSKA (reference sequence). Duration under 3 months, a NOSPECS grade of at least 4, and a Clinical Activity Score of at least 3 characterized the ophthalmopathy patients. Diagnoses were made from clinical symptoms, serum measures (thyroxine and TRAb), thyroid ultrasound and orbital computed tomography. These data originate in a study of T cells in Graves' hyperthyroidism and ophthalmopathy. TCR beta CDR3 regions were amplified from RNA transcripts. TCR CDR3 underwent first-round RT-PCR with the HTBI primer set. TCRdb itself ran the multiplex PCR reads through MiXCR, one entry per CDR3 protein. This repertoire shows about 58,000 distinct CDR3 sequences, around half found once; its top ten account for roughly an eighth.

General study findings and limits: A model of 13 V-J pairs discriminated ophthalmopathy from stable hyperthyroidism.

The sequence was obtained from a woman in her thirties with Graves' ophthalmopathy. The chain joins TRBV20-1 to TRBJ2-1, with TRBD2 identical over 7 bases. The source material was blood. CDR3 DNA sequence: TGCAGCTTTTCCGAGACTAGCAAAGATACGCAGTTCTTC. The encoded protein is CSFSETSKDTQFF.